These 26 T cell receptor beta chains originate from one sample sequenced in a study of blood T cells in healthy people across ages (dated by TCRdb to between 2014 and 2017). Library creation used 5' RACE. Sequencing instrument: Illumina HiSeq 2500. A second about 6 to 11 cycle PCR used a sample-barcoded 5' primer and a J-beta primer mix. The public reads were quality trimmed at Q25 with fastp and then assembled into clones with MiXCR by TCRdb, keeping productive beta chains. A single entry per CDR3 protein holds the most common genes and DNA from its merged rows. Present in this sample are 700,000 to 850,000 distinct CDR3 sequences, roughly 53% of which were seen just once. In total, the top ten clones hold approximately 40% of the sample. The sequencing sample was made of blood. The receptors were gathered from a man aged 80 or over in good health.

The rearrangement joins TRBV7-6 to TRBJ2-1, with D unclear. CDR1 is SGHVS, CDR2 FNYEAQ, per germline. The CDR3 spans 15 residues. V shed 5 bases and J shed 0 bases, with 11 bases lying between them. The CDR3 DNA reads TGTGCCAGCAGCCAGGCGGTTAGCTCCTACAATGAGCAGTTCTTC. Protein product: CASSQAVSSYNEQFF.

The chain is built from TRBV3-1 and TRBJ1-4; D unclear. V lost 0 bases to trimming and J lost 8 bases, with 7 bases between them. Germline lookup yields CDR1 LGHDT and CDR2 YNNKEL (reference sequence). CDR3 length: 13 amino acids. CDR3 sequence reads: CASSQERSEKLFF. The CDR3 DNA sequence: TGTGCCAGCAGCCAAGAAAGATCCGAAAAACTGTTTTTT.

The chain recombines TRBV20-1 with TRBJ2-4, with D possibly TRBD2 on 5 matching bases. The CDR3 covers 15 residues. Germline V gene lookup returns CDR1 DFQATT and CDR2 SNEGSKA (reference sequence). V was shortened by 5 bases and J by 7 bases, with 21 bases between the two germline ends. CDR3 amino acids: CSAPPAAAVGNIQYF. The CDR3 bases are TGCAGTGCTCCCCCAGCGGCGGCCGTAGGTAACATTCAGTACTTC.

The gene calls are TRBV11-1 and TRBJ1-1, with 10 bases aligning to TRBD1. The junction had 1 base not matched to a gene; V was cut back by 3 bases and J by 9 bases. Germline CDR1 SGHAT, CDR2 FQDESV (reference sequence). The CDR3 totals 12 residues. The CDR3 nucleotides are TGTGCCAGCAGCTTGGGACAGGGGAAAGCTTTCTTT. It encodes CASSLGQGKAFF.

The V call is TRBV6-5, the J call TRBJ2-5; weak D call: TRBD1 (5 bases). The germline V and J ends were trimmed by 5 bases and 7 bases, with 23 bases remaining between them. This CDR3 comprises 16 residues. Looked up from germline, CDR1 is MNHEY and CDR2 is SVGAGI. The CDR3 sequence: CASSPPRAGWSVTQYF. CDR3 DNA: TGTGCCAGCAGTCCCCCTCGGGCAGGGTGGAGTGTGACCCAGTACTTC.

This chain links TRBV20-1 with TRBJ2-4; D is tentatively TRBD1 or TRBD2 (5 bases each). Germline V gene lookup returns CDR1 DFQATT and CDR2 SNEGSKA (reference sequence). The CDR3 extends over 15 amino acids. Trimming removed 3 bases at V and 0 bases at J, with 12 bases between. The DNA for the CDR3 is TGCAGTGCTAGGCCCGGGACGGTAGCCAAAAACATTCAGTACTTC. Its translation is CSARPGTVAKNIQYF.

Remarks on this clonotype: The germline gene is not matched at one end of the junction; a read error may be the cause. This chain uses TRBV27 with TRBJ2-1; TRBD2 might be the D (6 bases). Per the germline V gene, CDR1 is MNHEY and CDR2 is SMNVEV (reference sequence). The CDR3 length is 14 residues. The DNA of the CDR3 is TGTGCCAGCAGACGGGAGAGTTCCTACGATGAGCAGTTCTTC. Translation gives CASRRESSYDEQFF.

This clonotype came up once. The chain recombines TRBV10-3 with TRBJ2-5; 11 bases align to TRBD1. The junction had 2 bases not matched to a gene; V was cut back by 6 bases and J by 2 bases. CDR3 size: 14 residues. Looked up from germline, CDR1 is ENHRY and CDR2 is SYGVKD. The CDR3 protein is CAIRGTGGQETQYF. The CDR3, as DNA: TGTGCCATCAGGGGGACAGGGGGACAAGAGACCCAGTACTTC.

This clonotype was detected only a few times. The chain joins TRBV6-5 to TRBJ2-1, with 10 positions matching TRBD1. J lost 14 bases, V lost 2 bases, and 3 bases had no gene match. The germline gives CDR1 MNHEY, CDR2 SVGAGI. This CDR3 comprises 12 residues. This chain's CDR3 is CASSYRGTGEFF. CDR3 sequence (DNA): TGTGCCAGCAGTTACAGGGGGACAGGGGAGTTCTTC.

V gene TRBV2 combines with J gene TRBJ2-7; 10 positions match TRBD2. CDR1 is SNHLY, CDR2 FYNNEI, per germline. The length of the CDR3 is 15 residues. V dropped 6 bases and J dropped 0; count of bases not matched to a gene: 5. As DNA, the CDR3 is TGTGCCAGCAGGGGGACTAGCGCTTACTCCTACGAGCAGTACTTC. It yields the protein CASRGTSAYSYEQYF.

The V and J genes are TRBV11-2 and TRBJ2-4; 7 positions agree with TRBD2. The end of the DNA is better explained by TRBJ2-5, so the J call may be wrong. CDR1 is SGHAT, CDR2 FQNNGV, per germline. The CDR3 is 16 residues long. CDR3 protein: CASRSRHREVRETQYF. DNA of the CDR3: TGTGCCAGCAGAAGTAGGCATCGGGAGGTTCGGGAGACCCAGTACTTC.

The rearrangement uses TRBV7-2 and TRBJ1-1; 7 bases match TRBD1. V shed 5 bases and J 0 bases; nucleotides not matched to a gene: 6. The CDR3 consists of 15 residues. The V gene's germline CDR1 is SGHTA and CDR2 FQGNSA. CDR3 coding DNA: TGTGCCAGCAGCGCATGGACAGGAATGAACACTGAAGCTTTCTTT. It specifies CASSAWTGMNTEAFF.

The rearrangement uses TRBV7-9 and TRBJ1-4; D perhaps matches TRBD1 (5 bases). CDR1 and CDR2 (germline): SEHNR, FQNEAQ (reference sequence). V was pared by 4 bases and J by 0 bases, with 9 bases between. The length of the CDR3 is 15 residues. Here the CDR3 reads CASSSPGTTNEKLFF. In DNA, the CDR3 is TGTGCCAGCAGCTCCCCAGGGACAACTAATGAAAAACTGTTTTTT.

The chain employs TRBV18 and TRBJ1-2, with a tentative D call TRBD1 (6 bases). Trimming removed 1 base from V and 4 bases from J, with 10 bases in between. CDR3 length: 14 amino acids. Germline values: CDR1 KGHSH, CDR2 LQKENI. The CDR3 here is CASSPLDSLYGYTF. CDR3 nucleotides: TGTGCCAGCTCACCACTGGACAGCCTCTATGGCTACACCTTC.

The chain carries TRBV2 and TRBJ1-2; maybe TRBD1 (5 bases). CDR1 and CDR2 from the germline V gene are SNHLY and FYNNEI. With 11 bases removed from V and 4 bases from J, the gap between germline ends came to 17 bases. The CDR3 consists of 13 residues. CDR3 nucleotide sequence: TGTGCCGGAAAGAGGGGTGCAGGCTATGGCTACACCTTC. Translation gives CAGKRGAGYGYTF. Full variable domain (outside the CDR3, taken from reference TRBV2 and TRBJ1-2): EPEVTQTPSHQVTQMGQEVILRCVPISNHLYFYWYRQILGQKVEFLVSFYNNEISEKSEIFDDQFSVERPDGSNFTLKIRSTKLEDSAMYFCAGKRGAGYGYTFGSGTRLTVV.

The chain links TRBV5-1 to TRBJ2-3; TRBD2 matches at 10 bases. The length of the CDR3 is 16 residues. Looked up from germline, CDR1 is SGHRS and CDR2 is YFSETQ. The junction had 3 bases not matched to a gene; V was cut back by 2 bases and J by 0 bases. The CDR3 here is CASSFGTSDSTDTQYF. The CDR3, as DNA: TGCGCCAGCAGCTTCGGGACTAGCGACAGCACAGATACGCAGTATTTT. The variable domain in full, completed from reference TRBV5-1 and TRBJ2-3, reads KAGVTQTPRYLIKTRGQQVTLSCSPISGHRSVSWYQQTPGQGLQFLFEYFSETQRNKGNFPGRFSGRQFSNSRSEMNVSTLELGDSALYLCASSFGTSDSTDTQYFGPGTRLTVL.

This clonotype was detected a few times. The chain uses TRBV29-1 and TRBJ2-4, with TRBD2 identical over 7 bases. The end of the DNA fits TRBJ2-7 better, so the J call may be wrong. The CDR3 has 13 amino acids. Germline CDR1 reads SQVTM; CDR2 reads ANQGSEA. DNA of the CDR3: TGCAGCGTTGAGAGGCTAGCGGCCCGCGAGCAGTACTTC. Protein product: CSVERLAAREQYF.

This clonotype was seen a handful of times. The chain recombines TRBV20-1 with TRBJ2-7; D is possibly TRBD1 or TRBD2 (5 bases each). In germline, CDR1 is DFQATT, CDR2 SNEGSKA (reference sequence). Between the trimmed V and J ends, which lost 3 bases and 7 bases, there was a span of 16 bases. The CDR3 loop spans 13 amino acids. The CDR3 nucleotides are TGCAGTGCTAGCCTAACTAGGGGCAATGAGCAGTACTTC. Translating it yields CSASLTRGNEQYF.

This clonotype showed up many times. The genes are TRBV7-2 and TRBJ2-7; D gene ambiguous. The CDR3 has 13 residues. CDR1 and CDR2 (germline): SGHTA, FQGNSA. Trimming stripped 5 bases from V and 7 bases from J, with 15 bases between. CDR3 DNA: TGTGCCAGCAGCCTCGTCCCGGGCAATGAGCAGTACTTC. Amino acids: CASSLVPGNEQYF.

The V call is TRBV28, the J call TRBJ1-2; tentatively, D is TRBD1 (6 bases). This CDR3 has 17 amino acids. Between the trimmed V and J ends, which lost 5 bases and 1 base, there was a span of 20 bases. The germline V gene has CDR1 MDHEN and CDR2 SYDVKM. Here the CDR3 DNA reads TGTGCCAGCAGTACCAGGGGAGTCGGGGAGCTTAACTATGGCTACACCTTC. The encoded protein is CASSTRGVGELNYGYTF.

This clonotype was seen a few times. This sequence joins TRBV7-6 and TRBJ2-5, with D perhaps matching TRBD2 (6 bases). This CDR3 contains 15 residues. CDR1 and CDR2 from the germline V gene are SGHVS and FNYEAQ. The germline V and J ends were trimmed by 3 bases and 5 bases, with 16 bases remaining between them. The CDR3 here is CASSFRGGVGETQYF. The CDR3 DNA is TGTGCCAGCAGCTTCCGGGGCGGGGTAGGGGAGACCCAGTACTTC. Full variable domain (missing parts from reference TRBV7-6 and TRBJ2-5): GAGVSQSPRYKVTKRGQDVALRCDPISGHVSLYWYRQALGQGPEFLTYFNYEAQQDKSGLPNDRFSAERPEGSISTLTIQRTEQRDSAMYRCASSFRGGVGETQYFGPGTRLLVL.

V gene TRBV5-1 combines with J gene TRBJ2-5; tentative D call: TRBD1 (6 bases). Trimming left V 4 bases short and J 0 bases short, with 16 bases between. This CDR3 region has 16 residues. The germline CDR1 and CDR2 sequences are SGHRS and YFSETQ. CDR3 amino acids: CASSRHGAGDQETQYF. The CDR3 DNA follows: TGCGCCAGCAGCCGGCACGGGGCAGGGGACCAAGAGACCCAGTACTTC. Full variable domain (remainder filled in from reference TRBV5-1 and TRBJ2-5): KAGVTQTPRYLIKTRGQQVTLSCSPISGHRSVSWYQQTPGQGLQFLFEYFSETQRNKGNFPGRFSGRQFSNSRSEMNVSTLELGDSALYLCASSRHGAGDQETQYFGPGTRLLVL.

The chain couples TRBV20-1 to TRBJ2-3, with unresolved D. The V end was cut by 5 bases, the J end by 0 bases, with 15 bases between. Germline loops: CDR1 DFQATT, CDR2 SNEGSKA (reference sequence). This CDR3 contains 15 residues. CDR3 residues: CSALPPEGSTDTQYF. The CDR3 coding sequence is TGCAGTGCTCTCCCCCCGGAAGGTAGCACAGATACGCAGTATTTT.

The V call is TRBV28, the J call TRBJ1-2; D is unresolved. The CDR3 is 15 residues long. Trimming took 5 bases from V and 7 from J, leaving 20 bases between them. CDR1 MDHEN and CDR2 SYDVKM come from the germline V gene. The CDR3 sequence: CASSPPLAGRGGYTF. CDR3 bases: TGTGCCAGCAGTCCACCCCTGGCCGGGCGCGGTGGCTACACCTTC.

This chain joins TRBV5-1 and TRBJ1-1; D uncertain. Germline V lookup: CDR1 SGHRS, CDR2 YFSETQ. Trimming left V 4 bases short and J 2 bases short, with 15 bases between. This CDR3 is 15 amino acids long. The DNA for the CDR3 is TGCGCCAGCAGCCCAGGTAGGCTCACCAACACTGAAGCTTTCTTT. Its translation: CASSPGRLTNTEAFF.

This chain joins TRBV9 and TRBJ2-7; TRBD2 aligns across 8 bases. Germline V gene data show CDR1 as SGDLS and CDR2 as YYNGEE. With 2 bases clipped from V and 2 bases from J, the junction kept 3 bases outside the gene matches. This CDR3 has 14 amino acids. In nucleotides, the CDR3 is TGTGCCAGCAGCGTTAGCGGGACGACCTACGAGCAGTACTTC. Protein sequence: CASSVSGTTYEQYF.